This record looks at one T cell receptor (beta chain) sequence and its context. The germline V gene encodes CDR1 LNHDA and CDR2 SQIVND (reference sequence). The CDR3 loop spans 14 amino acids. V was shortened by 2 bases and J by 2 bases, with 8 bases between the two germline ends. Generated by immunoSEQ multiplex PCR, the TCRdb table keeps only in-frame clones and is missing some. Here the sample spans 95,000 to 120,000 clones, roughly 81% being singletons. This entry comes from a study of blood T cell repertoires in COVID-19. Whole-study context: Samples taken during acute and convalescent COVID-19 were collected in the United States, Italy and Spain. PBMCs, B-cell-depleted T cells, or T cells were the source of the cDNA or gDNA that made up the material.

The receptor was isolated from a man aged 35-49 years with acute or convalescent COVID-19. The chain employs TRBV19 and TRBJ2-3, with D unresolved. Source material: peripheral blood. Here the CDR3 reads CASSILSFTDTQYF. The CDR3 DNA follows: TGTGCCAGTAGTATATTGTCATTCACAGATACGCAGTATTTT.